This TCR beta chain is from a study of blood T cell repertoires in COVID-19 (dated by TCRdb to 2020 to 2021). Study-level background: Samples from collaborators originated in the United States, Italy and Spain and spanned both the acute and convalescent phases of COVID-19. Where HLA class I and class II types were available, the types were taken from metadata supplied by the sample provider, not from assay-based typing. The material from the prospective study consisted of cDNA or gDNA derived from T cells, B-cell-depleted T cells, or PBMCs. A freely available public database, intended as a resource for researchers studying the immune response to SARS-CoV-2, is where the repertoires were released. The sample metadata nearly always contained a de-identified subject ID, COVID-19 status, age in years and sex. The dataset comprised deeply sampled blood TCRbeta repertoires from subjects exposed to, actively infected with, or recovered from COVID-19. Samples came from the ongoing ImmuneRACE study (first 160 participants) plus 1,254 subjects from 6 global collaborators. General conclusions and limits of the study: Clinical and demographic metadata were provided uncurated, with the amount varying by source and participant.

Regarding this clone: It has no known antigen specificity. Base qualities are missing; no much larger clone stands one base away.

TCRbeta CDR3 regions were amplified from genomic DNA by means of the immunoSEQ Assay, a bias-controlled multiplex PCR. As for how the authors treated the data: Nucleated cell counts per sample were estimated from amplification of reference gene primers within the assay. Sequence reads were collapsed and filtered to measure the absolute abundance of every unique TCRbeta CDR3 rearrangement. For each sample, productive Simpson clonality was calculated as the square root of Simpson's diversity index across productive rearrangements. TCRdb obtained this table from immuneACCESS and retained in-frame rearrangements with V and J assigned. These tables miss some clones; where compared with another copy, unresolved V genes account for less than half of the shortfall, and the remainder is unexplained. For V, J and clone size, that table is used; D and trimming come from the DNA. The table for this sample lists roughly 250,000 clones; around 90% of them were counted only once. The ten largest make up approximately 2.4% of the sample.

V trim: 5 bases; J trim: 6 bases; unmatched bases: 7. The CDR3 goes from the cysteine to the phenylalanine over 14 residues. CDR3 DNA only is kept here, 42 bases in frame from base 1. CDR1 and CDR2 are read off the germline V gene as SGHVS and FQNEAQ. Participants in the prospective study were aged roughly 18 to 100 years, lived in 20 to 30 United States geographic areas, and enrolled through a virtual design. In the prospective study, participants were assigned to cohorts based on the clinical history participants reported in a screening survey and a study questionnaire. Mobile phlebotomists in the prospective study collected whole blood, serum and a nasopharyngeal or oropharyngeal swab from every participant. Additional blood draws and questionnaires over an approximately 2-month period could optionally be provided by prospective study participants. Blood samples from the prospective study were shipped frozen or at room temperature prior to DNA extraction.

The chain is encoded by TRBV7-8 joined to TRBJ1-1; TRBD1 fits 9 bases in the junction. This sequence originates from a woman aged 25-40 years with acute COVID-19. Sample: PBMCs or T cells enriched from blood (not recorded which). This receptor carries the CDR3 CASSAWTGEAEAFF. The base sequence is TGTGCCAGCAGCGCTTGGACAGGGGAGGCTGAAGCTTTCTTT.